The subject of this entry is one T cell receptor (beta chain). What it binds is unknown. This specimen comes from a study of beta chain features in type 1 diabetes. The germline V and J ends were trimmed by 5 bases and 4 bases, with 13 bases remaining between them. The V gene's germline CDR1 is SGHNT and CDR2 YENEEA. The CDR3 totals 14 residues. Whole-study findings and limits: Within the patient group, naive, central memory and Treg TCRB repertoires appeared more similar to each other than within healthy donors.

As every portion of the isolated RNA was reverse transcribed, the sequencing read expressed TCRB transcripts. Libraries were prepared by immunoSEQ multiplex PCR; TCRdb keeps only in-frame clonotypes and omits some of them. The table includes roughly 350,000 clones, 9.5% to 11% detected once. V usage is TRBV11-3 and J usage is TRBJ2-3, with D possibly being TRBD1 (5 bases). The material sequenced was naive CD4+ T cells from blood. The receptor was isolated from a woman aged 25 to 39 in good health. The CDR3, as DNA: TGTGCCAGCAGCCCAGGGATTGGATCAGATACGCAGTATTTT. Amino acid sequence: CASSPGIGSDTQYF.